These 5 T cell receptor beta chains originate from one sample sequenced in a study of blood T cell repertoires in COVID-19. The assay was immunoSEQ multiplex PCR, and TCRdb's table has in-frame clones only and misses some. The sample has more than 90,000 clones, about 75% seen once. The specimen sequenced was peripheral blood. The receptors here all came from an elderly woman with acute or convalescent COVID-19.

The chain is built from TRBV7-3 and TRBJ2-3, with TRBD2 matching over 8 bases. The trim removed 4 bases at V and 6 bases at J, leaving 6 bases unmatched. This CDR3 is built from 14 residues. CDR1 SGHTA and CDR2 FQGTGA come from the germline V gene. CDR3 nucleotide sequence: TGTGCCAGCAGCTCCCCGGGACTAGTGGATACGCAGTATTTT. Translation: CASSSPGLVDTQYF.

CDR3 DNA sequence: TGTGCCAGCAAAATGGACAGGAACACTGAAGCTTTCTTT. Amino acid sequence: CASKMDRNTEAFF. The V gene is TRBV2, the J gene TRBJ1-1, with D maybe TRBD1 (6 bases). V lost 7 bases, J lost 1 base, and 10 bases lay in between. Germline values: CDR1 SNHLY, CDR2 FYNNEI. CDR3 length equals 13 residues.

This chain connects TRBV30 to TRBJ1-1; a possible D gene is TRBD1 (6 bases). The CDR3 loop spans 12 amino acids. Germline assignment: CDR1 GTSNPN and CDR2 SVGIG (reference sequence). Trimming took 1 base from V and 8 from J, leaving 11 bases between them. CDR3 loop: CAWSGQGLEAFF. In DNA, the CDR3 is TGTGCCTGGAGTGGTCAGGGGCTGGAAGCTTTCTTT. Complete variable domain (other parts from reference TRBV30 and TRBJ1-1): SQTIHQWPATLVQPVGSPLSLECTVEGTSNPNLYWYRQAAGRGLQLLFYSVGIGQISSEVPQNLSASRPQDRQFILSSKKLLLSDSGFYLCAWSGQGLEAFFGQGTRLTVV.

CDR3 nucleotides: TGTGCCAGTAGTACACAGGAGAGCTCCTACGAGCAGTACTTC. It encodes CASSTQESSYEQYF. This rearrangement joins TRBV19 to TRBJ2-7; D possibly corresponds to TRBD1 (5 bases). V gave up 4 bases and J gave up 0 bases, with 10 bases separating them. CDR1 and CDR2 (germline): LNHDA, SQIVND (reference sequence). The CDR3 is made up of 14 amino acids. The full variable domain, in which reference TRBV19 and TRBJ2-7 provide the parts outside the CDR3, is DGGITQSPKYLFRKEGQNVTLSCEQNLNHDAMYWYRQDPGQGLRLIYYSQIVNDFQKGDIAEGYSVSREKKESFPLTVTSAQKNPTAFYLCASSTQESSYEQYFGPGTRLTVT.

The chain combines TRBV2 with TRBJ2-5, with 7 bases lining up with TRBD2. With 2 bases clipped from V and 3 bases from J, the junction kept 0 bases outside the gene matches. Looked up from germline, CDR1 is SNHLY and CDR2 is FYNNEI. The CDR3 contains 13 residues. CDR3 DNA sequence: TGTGCCAGCAGTGAACTAGCGGAAGAGACCCAGTACTTC. Translation gives CASSELAEETQYF.